This T cell receptor (beta chain) was observed in a study of blood T cell repertoires in COVID-19. As for the study in general: Sites in the United States, Italy and Spain provided acute and convalescent COVID-19 samples. In each case, the material was cDNA or gDNA derived from T cells, B-cell-depleted T cells, or PBMCs.

The Seattle site enrolled patients during active infection and followed them longitudinally. The junction had 4 bases not matched to a gene; V was cut back by 3 bases and J by 3 bases. The germline V gene encodes CDR1 SGDLS and CDR2 YYNGEE. The CDR3 runs to 14 residues. Under the authors' procedure: Amplification of reference gene primers provided the estimated nucleated cell counts. The data were produced by immunoSEQ multiplex PCR, yet TCRdb's version contains in-frame clones alone and is incomplete. V and J calls and clone size are as listed in that table; D and trimming were resolved from the DNA. The sample contains hundreds of thousands of clones, roughly nine tenths of which appear only once.

The chain joins TRBV9 to TRBJ2-7; 9 bases align to TRBD1. The specimen was peripheral blood. The receptor comes from a man between 18 and 35 years old with COVID-19, enrolled during active disease. The CDR3 DNA reads TGTGCCAGCAGCGGGACAGGGGCCGTCTACGAGCAGTACTTC. Its translation: CASSGTGAVYEQYF. The whole variable domain, filled in from reference TRBV9 and TRBJ2-7, reads DSGVTQTPKHLITATGQRVTLRCSPRSGDLSVYWYQQSLDQGLQFLIQYYNGEERAKGNILERFSAQQFPDLHSELNLSSLELGDSALYFCASSGTGAVYEQYFGPGTRLTVT.